This TCR beta chain was found in a study of response to subunit inactivated influenza vaccine. General study results and limits: Researchers suggested that each seasonal influenza vaccination recruits few new T cells.

In germline, CDR1 is LNHNV, CDR2 YYDKDF (reference sequence). Germline trimming cut 3 bases from V and 1 base from J; bases unmatched to any gene: 4. The CDR3 totals 16 residues. TCRdb re-called the RT-PCR reads with MiXCR, one entry per CDR3 protein. Of approximately 530,000 distinct CDR3 sequences in the sample, under 8.5% were seen once. This clonotype was picked up a small number of times. The target antigen is unknown. The source was PBMCs from blood, collected less than 30 months after vaccination. The TCR originated in a man between 50 and 75 years old who received an inactivated influenza vaccine. This chain connects TRBV15 to TRBJ2-2; the match to TRBD1 covers 8 bases. CDR3 nucleotide sequence: TGTGCCACCAGCAGGCCCGGACAGGGGAACACCGGGGAGCTGTTTTTT. Translation: CATSRPGQGNTGELFF. The whole variable domain, filled in from reference TRBV15 and TRBJ2-2, reads DAMVIQNPRYQVTQFGKPVTLSCSQTLNHNVMYWYQQKSSQAPKLLFHYYDKDFNNEADTPDNFQSRRPNTSFCFLDIRSPGLGDTAMYLCATSRPGQGNTGELFFGEGSRLTVL.